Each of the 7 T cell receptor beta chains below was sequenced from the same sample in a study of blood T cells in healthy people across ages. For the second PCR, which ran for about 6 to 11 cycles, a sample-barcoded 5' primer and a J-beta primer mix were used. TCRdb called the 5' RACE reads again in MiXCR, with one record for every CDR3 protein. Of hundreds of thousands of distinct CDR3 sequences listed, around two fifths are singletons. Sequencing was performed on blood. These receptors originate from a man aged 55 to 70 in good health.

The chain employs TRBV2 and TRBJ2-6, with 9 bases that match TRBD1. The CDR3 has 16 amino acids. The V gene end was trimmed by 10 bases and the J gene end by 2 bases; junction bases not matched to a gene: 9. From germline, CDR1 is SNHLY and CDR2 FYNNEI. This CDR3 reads CATRTGGVAGANVLTF. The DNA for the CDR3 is TGTGCCACTCGAACAGGGGGCGTAGCTGGGGCCAACGTCCTGACTTTC.

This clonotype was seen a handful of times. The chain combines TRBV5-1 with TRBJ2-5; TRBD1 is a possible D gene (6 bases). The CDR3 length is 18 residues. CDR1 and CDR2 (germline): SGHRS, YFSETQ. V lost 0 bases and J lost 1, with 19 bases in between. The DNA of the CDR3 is TGCGCCAGCAGCTTGGCTTCAGGGCAGGGGCGCTTCCAAGAGACCCAGTACTTC. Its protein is CASSLASGQGRFQETQYF.

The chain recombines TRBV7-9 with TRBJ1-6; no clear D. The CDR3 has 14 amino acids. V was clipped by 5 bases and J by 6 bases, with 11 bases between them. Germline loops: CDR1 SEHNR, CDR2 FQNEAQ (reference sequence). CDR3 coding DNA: TGTGCCAGCAGCGTAATGGCGCCTAATTCACCCCTCCACTTT. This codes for CASSVMAPNSPLHF.

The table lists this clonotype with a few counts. DNA of the CDR3: TGCAGTGCTAGAGATGTTGGTGCAGGTGCAACTAATGAAAAACTGTTTTTT. Encoded protein: CSARDVGAGATNEKLFF. The chain employs TRBV20-1 and TRBJ1-4; D is uncertain. This CDR3 is 17 amino acids long. Trimming stripped 0 bases from V and 0 bases from J, with 14 bases between. Germline V gives CDR1 DFQATT, CDR2 SNEGSKA (reference sequence).

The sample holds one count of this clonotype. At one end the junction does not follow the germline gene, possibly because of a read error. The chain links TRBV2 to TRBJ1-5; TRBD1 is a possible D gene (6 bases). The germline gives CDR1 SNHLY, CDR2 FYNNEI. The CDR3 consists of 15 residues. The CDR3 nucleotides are TGTGCCAGCAGGGCCCAGGGGACTAGCAATCAGCCCCGGCATTTT. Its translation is CASRAQGTSNQPRHF.

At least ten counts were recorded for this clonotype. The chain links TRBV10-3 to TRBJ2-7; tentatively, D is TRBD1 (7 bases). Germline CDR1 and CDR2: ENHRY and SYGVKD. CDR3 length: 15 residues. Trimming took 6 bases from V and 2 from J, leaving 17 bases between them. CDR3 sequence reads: CAISSGAGGTYEQYF. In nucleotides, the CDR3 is TGTGCCATCAGCTCGGGGGCAGGGGGAACCTACGAGCAGTACTTC.

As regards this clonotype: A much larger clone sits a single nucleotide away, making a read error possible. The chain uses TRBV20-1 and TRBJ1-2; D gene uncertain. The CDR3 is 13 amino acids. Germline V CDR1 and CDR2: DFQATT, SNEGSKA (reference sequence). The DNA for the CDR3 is TGCAGTGCTAGAGCGGAACTAATCCCTGGCCACACCTTC. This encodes CSARAELIPGHTF.